The 21 T cell receptor beta chains given below trace back to one sample, sequenced in a study of CD8+ T cells in alopecia areata. RNA extraction and reverse transcription yielded cDNA as sequencing template. Assay: immunoSEQ multiplex PCR; the TCRdb copy retains only in-frame clones and omits some. This sample has 100,000 to 150,000 clones, with 50% to 75% found just once. Described treatment: oral pan-JAK inhibitor, 5-10 mg twice daily. Sequenced material: CD8+ T cells sorted from blood, taken at week 4, from a patient treated with tofacitinib. The receptors here all came from a human donor with alopecia areata.

The chain has TRBV30 and TRBJ1-5, with a weak D call TRBD1 (6 bases). This CDR3 spans 13 amino acids. Trimming left V 1 base short and J 5 bases short, with 9 bases between. Germline V gives CDR1 GTSNPN, CDR2 SVGIG (reference sequence). CDR3 sequence reads: CAWSAGGDQPQHF. The CDR3 coding sequence is TGTGCCTGGAGTGCGGGGGGCGATCAGCCCCAGCATTTT.

V usage is TRBV4-1 and J usage is TRBJ2-7, with a weak D call TRBD2 (6 bases). The CDR3 is made up of 15 amino acids. Germline V gene data show CDR1 as MGHRA and CDR2 as YSYEKL. V lost 0 bases and J 1 base, leaving 10 bases between the germline ends. The CDR3 DNA is TGCGCCAGCAGCCAAGATCCGGGACTTTCCTACGAGCAGTACTTC. This sequence encodes CASSQDPGLSYEQYF.

The rearrangement uses TRBV5-6 and TRBJ1-2; D is undetermined. The CDR3 spans 15 residues. The germline gives CDR1 SGHDT, CDR2 YYEEEE. Trimming removed 0 bases at V and 6 bases at J, with 15 bases between. The CDR3 loop reads CASSLATSYMDGYTF. In DNA, the CDR3 is TGTGCCAGCAGCTTGGCCACCAGCTACATGGATGGCTACACCTTC.

The chain couples TRBV5-6 to TRBJ1-5; D is uncertain. Germline V gives CDR1 SGHDT, CDR2 YYEEEE. CDR3 size: 15 residues. With 2 bases removed from V and 4 bases from J, the gap between germline ends came to 13 bases. The CDR3 DNA is TGTGCCAGCAGCTTCGGAGTTACGGGTAATCAGCCCCAGCATTTT. This gives the protein CASSFGVTGNQPQHF. Full variable domain (remainder filled in from reference TRBV5-6 and TRBJ1-5): DAGVTQSPTHLIKTRGQQVTLRCSPKSGHDTVSWYQQALGQGPQFIFQYYEEEERQRGNFPDRFSGHQFPNYSSELNVNALLLGDSALYLCASSFGVTGNQPQHFGDGTRLSIL.

This clone was seen more than once but under ten times. The V gene is TRBV5-6, the J gene TRBJ2-3, with D uncertain. V lost 0 bases to trimming and J lost 2 bases, with 7 bases between them. The CDR3 runs to 14 residues. Germline CDR1 and CDR2: SGHDT and YYEEEE. CDR3 sequence reads: CASSLVGYTDTQYF. CDR3 nucleotides: TGTGCCAGCAGCTTGGTGGGGTACACAGATACGCAGTATTTT.

Points on this clone: This CDR3 is also generated by other DNA sequences in the sample. This sequence joins TRBV30 and TRBJ1-2, with D maybe TRBD1 (6 bases). V lost 4 bases, J lost 4 bases, and 7 bases lay in between. Germline V gives CDR1 GTSNPN, CDR2 SVGIG (reference sequence). The CDR3 contains 11 residues. CDR3 sequence: CAWTQGYGYTF. Written as DNA, the CDR3 is TGTGCCTGGACACAGGGCTATGGCTACACCTTC.

The chain employs TRBV12-5 and TRBJ1-2; 7 bases are a match to TRBD1. V shed 6 bases, J shed 4 bases, and the junction held 8 bases outside the gene matches. The CDR3 is 14 amino acids. CDR1 is LGHNT, CDR2 FRNRAP, per germline. This CDR3 reads CASGIGGAGYGYTF. CDR3 sequence (DNA): TGTGCTAGTGGCATAGGGGGCGCGGGCTATGGCTACACCTTC. Full variable domain (missing parts from reference TRBV12-5 and TRBJ1-2): DARVTQTPRHKVTEMGQEVTMRCQPILGHNTVFWYRQTMMQGLELLAYFRNRAPLDDSGMPKDRFSAEMPDATLATLKIQPSEPRDSAVYFCASGIGGAGYGYTFGSGTRLTVV.

The V gene is TRBV30, the J gene TRBJ2-1; D is perhaps TRBD2 (6 bases). Trimming stripped 3 bases from V and 7 bases from J, with 13 bases between. This CDR3 comprises 13 residues. Germline V gene data show CDR1 as GTSNPN and CDR2 as SVGIG (reference sequence). CDR3 protein: CAWSRDSGNEQFF. The CDR3, as DNA: TGTGCCTGGAGCCGGGACTCGGGGAATGAGCAGTTCTTC.

CDR3 DNA: TGTGCCAGCAGCGGAGGACGGAGGGCCTTGGATACGCAGTATTTT. Translation: CASSGGRRALDTQYF. This chain joins TRBV9 and TRBJ2-3, with TRBD2 as a possible D gene (6 bases). Trimming left V 3 bases short and J 6 bases short, with 17 bases between. Germline V gene lookup returns CDR1 SGDLS and CDR2 YYNGEE. The CDR3 is made up of 15 amino acids. The full variable domain, in which reference TRBV9 and TRBJ2-3 provide the parts outside the CDR3, is DSGVTQTPKHLITATGQRVTLRCSPRSGDLSVYWYQQSLDQGLQFLIQYYNGEERAKGNILERFSAQQFPDLHSELNLSSLELGDSALYFCASSGGRRALDTQYFGPGTRLTVL.

This clone occurred a few times. An end of the junction differs from the germline gene, which may be a read error. V gene TRBV10-3 combines with J gene TRBJ2-1; 10 bases match TRBD2. Germline lookup yields CDR1 ENHRY and CDR2 SYGVKD. This CDR3 region has 15 residues. As DNA, the CDR3 is TGTGCCAGCAGTGAAGCGGCTAGCGGGGGCAATGAGCAGTTCTTC. Protein sequence: CASSEAASGGNEQFF.

This clone occurred once. The V gene is TRBV7-9, the J gene TRBJ2-4, with D perhaps matching TRBD2 (6 bases). The V end lost 5 bases, the J end lost 8 bases, and 19 bases lay between the germline ends. CDR3 size: 15 residues. Germline assignment: CDR1 SEHNR and CDR2 FQNEAQ (reference sequence). The CDR3, as DNA: TGTGCCAGCAGCCCCCTCGGGGGAAATGTGGACATTCAGTACTTC. This sequence encodes CASSPLGGNVDIQYF.

The rearrangement uses TRBV29-1 and TRBJ2-7, with TRBD2 matching 7 bases. Germline V gene sequence: CDR1 SQVTM, CDR2 ANQGSEA. V was pared by 3 bases and J by 7 bases, with 6 bases of the junction left unmatched. The CDR3 has 12 amino acids. DNA for the CDR3: TGCAGCGTTGACGGGCAGGGAGGGGAGCAGTACTTC. Residues: CSVDGQGGEQYF.

The V and J genes are TRBV30 and TRBJ2-5, with D perhaps TRBD1 or TRBD2 (5 bases each). Trimming shortened V by 0 bases and J by 3 bases, and 11 bases separated the two germline ends. Germline lookup yields CDR1 GTSNPN and CDR2 SVGIG (reference sequence). The CDR3 covers 14 residues. This chain's CDR3 is CAWSVNGAEETQYF. The CDR3 DNA is TGTGCCTGGAGTGTGAACGGGGCCGAAGAGACCCAGTACTTC.

This sequence joins TRBV29-1 and TRBJ1-1, with TRBD1 identical over 7 bases. This CDR3 has 11 residues. Germline CDR1 and CDR2: SQVTM and ANQGSEA. The trim removed 7 bases at V and 14 bases at J, leaving 13 bases unmatched. The CDR3 nucleotides read TGCAGCGCCCAAGAGACAGGGACCAACTTCTTT. This gives the protein CSAQETGTNFF.

In its sample, this clone was seen a few times. V and J are TRBV7-9 and TRBJ2-5; D remains unclear. This CDR3 comprises 12 residues. CDR1 is SEHNR, CDR2 FQNEAQ, per germline (reference sequence). The V end lost 5 bases, the J end lost 3 bases, and 7 bases lay between the germline ends. The CDR3 here is CASSTLEETQYF. The CDR3 DNA sequence: TGTGCCAGCAGCACCTTGGAAGAGACCCAGTACTTC.

The chain couples TRBV11-2 to TRBJ2-5, with 7 bases identical to TRBD2. This CDR3 has 15 residues. Germline values: CDR1 SGHAT, CDR2 FQNNGV. Trimming took 5 bases from V and 2 from J; bases not matched to a gene: 8. The CDR3, as DNA: TGTGCCAGCAGCCAAGTAGCGGGCAAGCAAGAGACCCAGTACTTC. Residues: CASSQVAGKQETQYF. The whole variable domain, remainder taken from reference TRBV11-2 and TRBJ2-5, is EAGVAQSPRYKIIEKRQSVAFWCNPISGHATLYWYQQILGQGPKLLIQFQNNGVVDDSQLPKDRFSAERLKGVDSTLKIQPAKLEDSAVYLCASSQVAGKQETQYFGPGTRLLVL.

The V gene is TRBV2, the J gene TRBJ2-7; 12 bases match TRBD2. The CDR3 runs to 15 residues. Germline lookup yields CDR1 SNHLY and CDR2 FYNNEI. J gave up 3 bases and V 3 bases, and 3 bases lay outside the gene matches. CDR3 in amino acids: CASSEWTSGDYEQYF. The CDR3 DNA follows: TGTGCCAGCAGTGAGTGGACTAGCGGGGACTACGAGCAGTACTTC.

The V and J genes are TRBV6-5 and TRBJ1-1, with no clear D. The germline V and J ends were trimmed by 6 bases and 0 bases, with 14 bases remaining between them. This CDR3 region has 15 residues. In germline, CDR1 is MNHEY, CDR2 SVGAGI. The CDR3 is CASRIANSLNTEAFF. In DNA, the CDR3 is TGTGCCAGCAGGATCGCCAATTCACTGAACACTGAAGCTTTCTTT.

The J gene is TRBJ2-7, the V gene TRBV29-1; TRBD1 or TRBD2 may be the D gene (6 bases each). The CDR3 covers 13 residues. Germline V CDR1 and CDR2: SQVTM, ANQGSEA. Trimming took 3 bases from V and 5 from J, leaving 14 bases between them. DNA for the CDR3: TGCAGCGTTGACTCCCCAGGGGAGGACGAGCAGTACTTC. It is translated as CSVDSPGEDEQYF.

This rearrangement joins TRBV30 to TRBJ1-1; 8 nucleotides agree with TRBD1. CDR1 is GTSNPN, CDR2 SVGIG, per germline (reference sequence). This CDR3 is 13 amino acids long. V lost 3 bases to trimming and J lost 4 bases; unmatched junction nucleotides: 4. The CDR3 nucleotides are TGTGCCTGGAGCGGACAGGGATCCACTGAAGCTTTCTTT. Translation gives CAWSGQGSTEAFF.

J is TRBJ2-5 and V is TRBV29-1, with a tentative D call TRBD2 (7 bases). The CDR3 sequence is 14 residues long. CDR1 is SQVTM, CDR2 ANQGSEA, per germline. Trimming removed 3 bases from V and 0 bases from J, with 11 bases in between. The CDR3 protein is CSVDGGADQETQYF. The CDR3 DNA reads TGCAGCGTTGATGGGGGGGCAGACCAAGAGACCCAGTACTTC.